Below are 27 T cell receptor beta chains sequenced from a single sample in a study of beta chain features in type 1 diabetes. The sequenced template was cDNA made from the entire isolated RNA. Using immunoSEQ multiplex PCR, the repertoire was profiled, and TCRdb retains in-frame clones only, with some absent. The repertoire consists of fewer than 350,000 clones, with less than 20% occurring once and the leading ten covering roughly 0.045%. Sequenced sample: naive CD4+ T cells from blood. These receptors came from a woman aged 18-29 years in good health.

This clone was seen only a few times. The chain carries TRBV30 and TRBJ2-1; the match to TRBD2 covers 10 bases. V was pared by 0 bases and J by 4 bases, with 6 bases of the junction left unmatched. CDR1 GTSNPN and CDR2 SVGIG come from the germline V gene (reference sequence). This CDR3 is built from 16 residues. CDR3 nucleotides: TGTGCCTGGAGTGTCTGGGTTAGCGGGAGGTACAATGAGCAGTTCTTC. Its protein is CAWSVWVSGRYNEQFF. Full variable domain (missing parts from reference TRBV30 and TRBJ2-1): SQTIHQWPATLVQPVGSPLSLECTVEGTSNPNLYWYRQAAGRGLQLLFYSVGIGQISSEVPQNLSASRPQDRQFILSSKKLLLSDSGFYLCAWSVWVSGRYNEQFFGPGTRLTVL.

This clone was seen a handful of times. This chain connects TRBV19 to TRBJ1-2; D is unresolved. Germline values: CDR1 LNHDA, CDR2 SQIVND (reference sequence). CDR3 length equals 14 residues. V lost 5 bases, J lost 7 bases, and 17 bases lay in between. The CDR3 region is CASSPFSAASGYTF. The CDR3 DNA is TGTGCCAGTAGTCCCTTCTCGGCGGCGAGTGGCTACACCTTC.

The rearrangement joins TRBV10-3 to TRBJ1-2; 11 positions match TRBD1. The CDR3 totals 15 residues. CDR1 is ENHRY, CDR2 SYGVKD, per germline. V shed 4 bases, J shed 2 bases, and the junction held 3 bases outside the gene matches. In DNA form, the CDR3 reads TGTGCCATCAGTGCACGGACAGGGGGCAACTATGGCTACACCTTC. Amino acid sequence: CAISARTGGNYGYTF.

This clone was detected only a few times. The V and J genes are TRBV19 and TRBJ1-5; perhaps TRBD1 as D (6 bases). V lost 6 bases, J lost 0 bases, and 12 bases lay in between. The CDR3 consists of 15 residues. Germline V CDR1 and CDR2: LNHDA, SQIVND (reference sequence). CDR3 amino acids: CASSTGQLSNQPQHF. The CDR3 DNA reads TGTGCCAGTAGCACTGGACAGCTTAGCAATCAGCCCCAGCATTTT.

This clone has more than one count but fewer than ten. The rearrangement links TRBV25-1 to TRBJ2-5; D remains unclear. In germline, CDR1 is MGHDK, CDR2 SYGVNS. The CDR3 is made up of 11 amino acids. Deletions cut 4 bases from V and 5 bases from J, with 5 bases between. The CDR3 bases are TGTGCCAGCAGTGGGGCTGAGACCCAGTACTTC. Its protein product is CASSGAETQYF.

This clone was recorded a few times. This chain connects TRBV7-2 to TRBJ2-3; 8 nucleotides agree with TRBD2. Germline CDR1 is SGHTA and CDR2 is FQGNSA. V lost 1 base, J lost 4 bases, and 4 bases stayed unmatched. The CDR3 extends over 15 amino acids. The CDR3 region is CASSLVASGPDTQYF. The CDR3 DNA is TGTGCCAGCAGCTTAGTGGCTAGCGGGCCAGATACGCAGTATTTT.

Only a few counts were recorded for this clone. J is TRBJ2-5 and V is TRBV7-2; TRBD1 agrees at 9 bases. J gave up 1 base and V 8 bases, and 2 bases lay outside the gene matches. The CDR3 contains 13 residues. Germline V lookup: CDR1 SGHTA, CDR2 FQGNSA. CDR3: CASGQGLQETQYF. DNA for the CDR3: TGTGCCAGCGGACAGGGGCTCCAAGAGACCCAGTACTTC.

The V and J genes are TRBV30 and TRBJ2-5; maybe TRBD1 (6 bases). CDR1 is GTSNPN, CDR2 SVGIG, per germline (reference sequence). The length of the CDR3 is 14 residues. V was clipped by 7 bases and J by 1 base, with 16 bases between them. The CDR3 bases are TGTGCCTTTCAATCAAGGACAGCCCAAGAGACCCAGTACTTC. This sequence encodes CAFQSRTAQETQYF.

V usage is TRBV6-1 and J usage is TRBJ1-2; no definite D call. The CDR3 runs to 11 residues. Trimming removed 3 bases at V and 4 bases at J, with 3 bases between. The germline CDR1 and CDR2 sequences are MNHNS and SASEGT. CDR3 residues: CASSDSYGYTF. The CDR3 DNA reads as TGTGCCAGCAGTGACAGCTATGGCTACACCTTC.

The chain uses TRBV18 and TRBJ1-2, with D perhaps TRBD1 (5 bases). Trimming took off 0 bases at V and 3 bases at J, with 8 bases between the two ends. The CDR3 contains 14 residues. Germline V lookup: CDR1 KGHSH, CDR2 LQKENI. This CDR3 reads CASSPPSRDYGYTF. CDR3 DNA sequence: TGTGCCAGCTCACCACCGAGCAGGGACTATGGCTACACCTTC.

This clone turned up a few times. The chain carries TRBV11-1 and TRBJ2-5, with TRBD1 identical over 7 bases. Germline V gene data show CDR1 as SGHAT and CDR2 as FQDESV (reference sequence). The CDR3 has 14 amino acids. V lost 4 bases to trimming and J lost 4 bases; unmatched junction nucleotides: 6. CDR3: CASSSFSGGETQYF. The CDR3 bases are TGTGCCAGCAGCTCCTTCTCAGGGGGAGAGACCCAGTACTTC.

This clone was seen a few times. The rearrangement uses TRBV5-1 and TRBJ2-3; 8 nucleotides match TRBD2. Germline V lookup: CDR1 SGHRS, CDR2 YFSETQ. CDR3 size: 14 residues. J lost 6 bases, V lost 4 bases, and 7 bases had no gene match. The CDR3 loop is CASSLSGMGDTQYF. CDR3 sequence (DNA): TGCGCCAGCAGCCTTAGCGGGATGGGGGATACGCAGTATTTT.

The J gene is TRBJ1-1, the V gene TRBV6-6, with TRBD1 matching over 10 bases. The CDR3 extends over 13 amino acids. Germline CDR1 reads MNHNY; CDR2 reads SVGAGI (reference sequence). This CDR3 is CASLTGGGTEAFF. The CDR3 nucleotides read TGTGCGAGCCTGACAGGGGGCGGTACTGAAGCTTTCTTT.

To note about this clone: Other DNA sequences of this sample code for an identical CDR3. The chain uses TRBV9 and TRBJ1-1, with 10 bases that match TRBD1. CDR1 is SGDLS, CDR2 YYNGEE, per germline. With V trimmed by 0 bases and J by 5 bases, 1 base remained unmatched. CDR3 length equals 14 residues. The chain's CDR3 is CASSVGDRGTEAFF. CDR3 coding DNA: TGTGCCAGCAGCGTAGGGGACAGGGGAACTGAAGCTTTCTTT.

The V call is TRBV5-6, the J call TRBJ2-7; 7 bases fit TRBD1. This CDR3 spans 14 amino acids. With 1 base clipped from V and 6 bases from J, the junction kept 7 bases outside the gene matches. Germline lookup yields CDR1 SGHDT and CDR2 YYEEEE. CDR3 protein: CASSLFSRDSEQYF. In DNA form, the CDR3 reads TGTGCCAGCAGCTTGTTCAGCAGGGACAGCGAGCAGTACTTC.

This clone was detected only a few times. The chain uses TRBV2 and TRBJ1-6, with no clear D. Trimming removed 3 bases at V and 10 bases at J, with 4 bases between. This CDR3 has 11 amino acids. Per the germline V gene, CDR1 is SNHLY and CDR2 is FYNNEI. The CDR3 bases are TGTGCCAGCAGTGAGGGCTCACCCCTCCACTTT. Amino acid sequence: CASSEGSPLHF.

The chain carries TRBV25-1 and TRBJ1-4; tentatively, D is TRBD1 (5 bases). The germline CDR1 and CDR2 sequences are MGHDK and SYGVNS. The CDR3 consists of 16 residues. Trimming stripped 4 bases from V and 8 bases from J, with 20 bases between. The CDR3 loop reads CASSAGPGSSGEKLFF. The CDR3 DNA reads as TGTGCCAGCAGTGCTGGACCGGGTTCCTCAGGGGAAAAACTGTTTTTT.

This chain uses TRBV5-1 with TRBJ2-1; D is perhaps TRBD2 (6 bases). Germline V lookup: CDR1 SGHRS, CDR2 YFSETQ. V gave up 1 base and J gave up 0 bases, with 14 bases separating them. The CDR3 extends over 17 amino acids. The DNA of the CDR3 is TGCGCCAGCAGCTTGCTCCCTCCCGGGAGCTCCTACAATGAGCAGTTCTTC. The encoded protein is CASSLLPPGSSYNEQFF.

The chain links TRBV30 to TRBJ1-1; 8 bases are shared with TRBD1. The germline CDR1 and CDR2 sequences are GTSNPN and SVGIG (reference sequence). V dropped 0 bases and J dropped 5; count of bases not matched to a gene: 8. The CDR3 has 15 amino acids. For the CDR3, the DNA is TGTGCCTGGAGTGTACTCAGGGGGCGTCTAACTGAAGCTTTCTTT. Its protein product is CAWSVLRGRLTEAFF.

This clone was observed a few times. V is TRBV2 and J is TRBJ2-7, with 7 bases aligning to TRBD1. CDR1 and CDR2 (germline): SNHLY, FYNNEI. Trimming at V came to 8 bases and at J to 0 bases, leaving 4 bases not matched to a gene. This CDR3 spans 13 amino acids. CDR3 sequence (DNA): TGTGCCAGCTGGACAGGACGCTCCTACGAGCAGTACTTC. This gives the protein CASWTGRSYEQYF.

The chain couples TRBV30 to TRBJ1-2, with TRBD1 as a possible D gene (5 bases). The germline gives CDR1 GTSNPN, CDR2 SVGIG (reference sequence). The CDR3 has 13 residues. Deletions cut 4 bases from V and 7 bases from J, with 16 bases between. CDR3 amino acids: CAWNGRASGGYTF. In nucleotides, the CDR3 is TGTGCCTGGAATGGCAGGGCGTCGGGTGGCTACACCTTC. The full variable domain, rest sourced from reference TRBV30 and TRBJ1-2, is SQTIHQWPATLVQPVGSPLSLECTVEGTSNPNLYWYRQAAGRGLQLLFYSVGIGQISSEVPQNLSASRPQDRQFILSSKKLLLSDSGFYLCAWNGRASGGYTFGSGTRLTVV.

The gene calls are TRBV18 and TRBJ2-1, with 9 bases that match TRBD1. Trimming at V came to 2 bases and at J to 8 bases, leaving 10 bases not matched to a gene. Germline V lookup: CDR1 KGHSH, CDR2 LQKENI. This CDR3 has 16 amino acids. The CDR3 region is CASSPGLGQGPDEQFF. For the CDR3, the DNA is TGTGCCAGCTCACCAGGGTTGGGACAGGGCCCCGATGAGCAGTTCTTC.

Note on this clone: Other DNA sequences of this sample code for an identical CDR3. This chain uses TRBV5-1 with TRBJ2-3; the match to TRBD2 covers 11 bases. The germline V gene encodes CDR1 SGHRS and CDR2 YFSETQ. Trimming took 4 bases from V and 0 from J; bases not matched to a gene: 1. The CDR3 has 15 residues. CDR3 sequence (DNA): TGCGCCAGCAGCGGGACTAGCGGTAGCACAGATACGCAGTATTTT. Translating it yields CASSGTSGSTDTQYF.

This chain connects TRBV6-1 to TRBJ2-5, with TRBD1 matching over 7 bases. The CDR3 extends over 16 amino acids. Germline lookup yields CDR1 MNHNS and CDR2 SASEGT. After removal of 4 bases from V and 5 bases from J, the junction contained 13 bases not matched to a gene. The CDR3 DNA reads TGTGCCAGCAGTGGGAGCTACAGGGGCAACCGGGAGACCCAGTACTTC. As protein: CASSGSYRGNRETQYF.

The J gene is TRBJ2-3, the V gene TRBV29-1; D unresolved. V was cut by 4 bases and J by 4 bases, with 9 bases left in between. CDR1 SQVTM and CDR2 ANQGSEA come from the germline V gene. The CDR3 extends over 12 amino acids. Written as DNA, the CDR3 is TGCAGCGTTGTGGCAGAAGCAGATACGCAGTATTTT. It specifies CSVVAEADTQYF.

This clone was found a few times. The CDR3 is CASSGYRDRGETQYF. The CDR3 DNA sequence: TGTGCCAGCAGCGGTTACCGGGACAGGGGGGAGACCCAGTACTTC. This chain connects TRBV7-2 to TRBJ2-5; 11 nucleotides agree with TRBD1. The CDR3 spans 15 residues. CDR1 and CDR2 from the germline V gene are SGHTA and FQGNSA. V lost 5 bases to trimming and J lost 5 bases; unmatched junction nucleotides: 7.

This clone was counted between two and nine times. Mismatch with germline at one junction end may stem from a read error. The chain carries TRBV19 and TRBJ2-7; 7 bases map to TRBD1. The CDR3 runs to 11 residues. The germline V gene encodes CDR1 LNHDA and CDR2 SQIVND (reference sequence). The CDR3 spells CASSNRGSRSF. The CDR3, as DNA: TGTGCCAGTAGTAACAGGGGCTCTCGGAGCTTC.